These 26 T cell receptor beta chains came from one sample sequenced in a study. TCRdb fed the 5' RACE reads into MiXCR, producing one record per CDR3 protein. In the table there are fewer than 50,000 distinct CDR3 sequences, more than 20% of which are singletons. The sorted Tregs were CD4+CD25+CD127-/low cells. What was sequenced was Tregs sorted from a lymph node. These receptors were obtained from a female donor with breast cancer.

This clonotype was recorded at least ten times. This chain connects TRBV12-3 or TRBV12-4 to TRBJ2-5; TRBD1 aligns across 11 bases. This CDR3 contains 16 residues. The trim removed 7 bases at V and 4 bases at J, leaving 11 bases unmatched. The CDR3 is CASTEPGQGVRETQYF. The CDR3 nucleotides read TGTGCCAGCACTGAACCGGGACAGGGGGTGCGAGAGACCCAGTACTTC.

This clonotype was seen at least ten times. The genes are TRBV20-1 and TRBJ1-5; TRBD1 matches 9 bases. This CDR3 is 13 amino acids long. The J segment lost 4 bases and the V segment lost 4 bases, leaving 2 bases of the junction unmatched. Per the germline V gene, CDR1 is DFQATT and CDR2 is SNEGSKA (reference sequence). The CDR3 DNA sequence: TGCAGTGCTACAGGGACAGGGAATCAGCCCCAGCATTTT. The encoded protein is CSATGTGNQPQHF.

This clonotype was counted ten times or more. The chain links TRBV20-1 to TRBJ2-5, with 8 bases lining up with TRBD1. The CDR3 length is 14 residues. CDR1 is DFQATT and CDR2 is SNEGSKA in the germline V gene (reference sequence). V shed 1 base and J 4 bases; nucleotides not matched to a gene: 5. The CDR3: CSARAPGGAETQYF. CDR3 bases: TGCAGTGCTAGAGCTCCAGGGGGCGCAGAGACCCAGTACTTC.

The rearrangement uses TRBV5-6 and TRBJ2-5; D possibly corresponds to TRBD2 (6 bases). The germline gives CDR1 SGHDT, CDR2 YYEEEE. CDR3 size: 13 residues. Between the trimmed V and J ends, which lost 4 bases and 5 bases, there was a span of 12 bases. The CDR3 bases are TGTGCCAGCAGCCTGAGGAGCGGGGAGACCCAGTACTTC. It yields the protein CASSLRSGETQYF.

A few counts support this clonotype. The CDR3 DNA sequence: TGTGCCAGCAGTTTATTCTTAGCGGGAGGGTACAATGAGCAGTTCTTC. Encoded protein: CASSLFLAGGYNEQFF. The rearrangement joins TRBV12-3 or TRBV12-4 to TRBJ2-1, with 11 bases aligning to TRBD2. The CDR3 covers 16 residues. The trim removed 2 bases at V and 4 bases at J, leaving 4 bases unmatched.

Worth noting for this clonotype: This may be a read error: a much more frequent sequence differs by one nucleotide. Since the CDR3 does not end with the conserved phenylalanine or tryptophan, this likely comes from a read error. The J gene is TRBJ1-2, the V gene TRBV20-1; no firm D call. Per the germline V gene, CDR1 is DFQATT and CDR2 is SNEGSKA (reference sequence). The CDR3 sequence is 13 residues long. Trimming pared 3 bases from V and 4 bases from J, leaving 12 bases between. CDR3 amino acids: CSASDDNVYGYTL. The CDR3 DNA reads as TGCAGTGCTAGTGATGACAACGTCTATGGCTACACCCTC.

This clonotype showed up many times. CDR3 sequence reads: CASSQDTAGAEQYF. DNA of the CDR3: TGCGCCAGCAGCCAAGATACTGCGGGGGCCGAGCAGTACTTC. The rearrangement uses TRBV4-1 and TRBJ2-7, with D perhaps TRBD2 (7 bases). Trimming removed 0 bases from V and 6 bases from J, with 12 bases in between. The CDR3 sequence is 14 residues long. Germline V lookup: CDR1 MGHRA, CDR2 YSYEKL.

A remark on this clonotype: A single base separates this from a much larger clone, so it may be a read error. This chain joins TRBV20-1 and TRBJ1-1; unclear D gene. Germline V CDR1 and CDR2: DFQATT, SNEGSKA (reference sequence). The CDR3 covers 15 residues. This CDR3 is CSARDFIQTRGQALF. In DNA form, the CDR3 reads TGCAGTGCTAGAGATTTTATCCAGACTCGAGGGCAAGCTCTCTTT.

The rearrangement links TRBV7-2 to TRBJ2-7; no clear D gene. Germline V gene data show CDR1 as SGHTA and CDR2 as FQGNSA. Trimming took 1 base from V and 3 from J, leaving 7 bases between them. The CDR3 extends over 13 amino acids. DNA of the CDR3: TGTGCCAGCAGCTTAGTCAGTTACTACGAGCAGTACTTC. This translates into CASSLVSYYEQYF.

This clonotype is termed medium-sized. This rearrangement joins TRBV5-1 to TRBJ2-2, with TRBD1 matching 7 bases. The trim removed 0 bases at V and 3 bases at J, leaving 2 bases unmatched. This CDR3 contains 15 residues. Germline CDR1 and CDR2: SGHRS and YFSETQ. CDR3 loop: CASSLAGTDTGELFF. The CDR3 bases are TGCGCCAGCAGCTTGGCGGGGACAGACACCGGGGAGCTGTTTTTT. Full variable domain (outside the CDR3, taken from reference TRBV5-1 and TRBJ2-2): KAGVTQTPRYLIKTRGQQVTLSCSPISGHRSVSWYQQTPGQGLQFLFEYFSETQRNKGNFPGRFSGRQFSNSRSEMNVSTLELGDSALYLCASSLAGTDTGELFFGEGSRLTVL.

Many counts were recorded for this clonotype. This chain connects TRBV5-1 to TRBJ2-7, with D maybe TRBD1 (5 bases). The V gene lost 0 bases and the J gene lost 12 bases, with 16 bases spanning the gap. The CDR3 loop spans 13 amino acids. Germline V gene sequence: CDR1 SGHRS, CDR2 YFSETQ. CDR3 in DNA: TGCGCCAGCAGCTTGGGCCTCGACAGTGGCGCGTACTTC. Its protein product is CASSLGLDSGAYF.

The rearrangement links TRBV7-6 to TRBJ2-7; TRBD2 agrees at 10 bases. The V and J ends lost 5 bases and 4 bases, in that order; junction bases with no gene match: 8. Germline CDR1 reads SGHVS; CDR2 reads FNYEAQ. The CDR3 has 15 amino acids. The CDR3: CASSRAGLASYEQYF. DNA of the CDR3: TGTGCCAGCAGCCGGGCGGGACTAGCGTCATACGAGCAGTACTTC.

This chain links TRBV20-1 with TRBJ2-5; 12 nucleotides agree with TRBD2. The CDR3 has 18 amino acids. The ends lost 0 bases at V and 4 bases at J; junction bases unmatched: 12. CDR1 and CDR2 (germline): DFQATT, SNEGSKA (reference sequence). The CDR3 nucleotides are TGCAGTGCTAGAGATCTCAGACTAGCGGGAGAGCTGAGAGAGACCCAGTACTTC. Its protein is CSARDLRLAGELRETQYF.

On this clonotype: A clone one base away is much larger, so this may be a read error. The V gene is TRBV7-9, the J gene TRBJ2-1; D might be TRBD1 or TRBD2, each matching 5 bases. The CDR3 covers 12 residues. Germline V gene lookup returns CDR1 SEHNR and CDR2 FQNEAQ (reference sequence). The ends were cut back, 8 bases at V and 6 bases at J, with 11 bases in the middle. The CDR3: CASGGDGNEQFF. CDR3 nucleotide sequence: TGTGCCAGCGGTGGGGACGGCAATGAGCAGTTCTTC.

The rearrangement joins TRBV4-1 to TRBJ2-2; 8 bases align to TRBD2. There are 18 residues in the CDR3. Germline loops: CDR1 MGHRA, CDR2 YSYEKL. The V gene end was trimmed by 3 bases and the J gene end by 0 bases; junction bases not matched to a gene: 9. CDR3 region: CASSHSRLLAANTGELFF. Here the CDR3 DNA reads TGCGCCAGCAGCCATAGTCGGCTACTAGCGGCGAACACCGGGGAGCTGTTTTTT.

V usage is TRBV27 and J usage is TRBJ2-1; no firm D call. Germline loops: CDR1 MNHEY, CDR2 SMNVEV (reference sequence). The CDR3 loop spans 15 amino acids. The ends were cut back, 1 base at V and 3 bases at J, with 10 bases in the middle. The CDR3 DNA is TGTGCCAGCAGTTTATTCGGTAGCAGCTACAATGAGCAGTTCTTC. Its translation: CASSLFGSSYNEQFF.

This clonotype was counted many times. J is TRBJ2-4 and V is TRBV5-4, with 12 positions matching TRBD1. The CDR3 covers 16 residues. The germline V gene encodes CDR1 SGHNT and CDR2 YYREEE (reference sequence). V was pared by 3 bases and J by 1 base, with 2 bases of the junction left unmatched. CDR3 sequence: CASSSGTGGAKNIQYF. DNA for the CDR3: TGTGCCAGCAGCTCAGGGACAGGGGGCGCCAAAAACATTCAGTACTTC.

Many counts were recorded for this clonotype. The chain has TRBV27 and TRBJ2-7, with a tentative D call TRBD1 (6 bases). V dropped 6 bases and J dropped 4 bases, with 10 bases sitting between them. CDR1 is MNHEY, CDR2 SMNVEV, per germline (reference sequence). The CDR3 is 12 residues long. The CDR3 DNA reads TGTGCCAGCAGCCAACAGGGATACGAGCAGTACTTC. Amino acid sequence: CASSQQGYEQYF.

This clonotype was observed at least ten times. The gene calls are TRBV12-3 or TRBV12-4 and TRBJ1-3; perhaps TRBD1 as D (5 bases). The CDR3 loop spans 16 amino acids. The CDR3 region is CATGTEYISSGNTIYF. The CDR3 region has the DNA TGTGCTACCGGGACGGAGTATATATCCTCTGGAAACACCATATATTTT.

At least ten counts were recorded for this clonotype. V gene TRBV29-1 combines with J gene TRBJ1-5, with D perhaps matching TRBD1 (5 bases). The CDR3 is 13 amino acids. V was cut by 3 bases and J by 3 bases, with 9 bases left in between. Germline V gene sequence: CDR1 SQVTM, CDR2 ANQGSEA. The CDR3 loop is CSVDVGDNQPQHF. The CDR3 DNA follows: TGCAGCGTTGACGTGGGGGACAATCAGCCCCAGCATTTT.

This clonotype was observed many times. This CDR3 is CSASTLVLRYNEQFF. In DNA, the CDR3 is TGCAGTGCTAGTACGCTAGTCCTTCGGTACAATGAGCAGTTCTTC. The gene calls are TRBV20-1 and TRBJ2-1; D ambiguous. V lost 3 bases to trimming and J lost 4 bases, with 16 bases between them. The CDR3 length is 15 residues. Germline V CDR1 and CDR2: DFQATT, SNEGSKA (reference sequence).

The rearrangement joins TRBV27 to TRBJ2-1; 13 nucleotides agree with TRBD2. V dropped 6 bases and J dropped 8; count of bases not matched to a gene: 16. The length of the CDR3 is 18 residues. CDR1 MNHEY and CDR2 SMNVEV come from the germline V gene (reference sequence). CDR3 nucleotides: TGTGCCAGCAGACACCGCGGCGCCGGGACTAGCGGGATTTATGAGCAGTTCTTC. It codes for CASRHRGAGTSGIYEQFF.

In this sample, this clonotype turned up many times. The chain employs TRBV4-1 and TRBJ1-1; TRBD1 agrees at 11 bases. Trimming removed 3 bases from V and 4 bases from J; junction bases left unmatched: 1. The germline V gene has CDR1 MGHRA and CDR2 YSYEKL. The CDR3 covers 14 residues. The CDR3 bases are TGCGCCAGCAGCCAGGACAGGGGGCTCACTGAAGCTTTCTTT. This gives the protein CASSQDRGLTEAFF.

This clonotype was detected only a few times. J is TRBJ2-3 and V is TRBV5-6, with D tentatively TRBD1 (5 bases). V lost 4 bases, J lost 0 bases, and 9 bases lay in between. This CDR3 is built from 14 residues. Germline lookup yields CDR1 SGHDT and CDR2 YYEEEE. Here the CDR3 reads CASSGASSTDTQYF. CDR3 bases: TGTGCCAGCAGCGGGGCTTCTAGCACAGATACGCAGTATTTT.

The rearrangement joins TRBV3-1 to TRBJ1-2; possible D gene TRBD1, 6 bases. Germline V gene lookup returns CDR1 LGHDT and CDR2 YNNKEL (reference sequence). CDR3 length equals 14 residues. V dropped 2 bases and J dropped 7 bases, with 14 bases sitting between them. CDR3 residues: CASSQIGAGAGYTF. The CDR3 DNA follows: TGTGCCAGCAGCCAAATCGGCGCAGGGGCTGGCTACACCTTC. Together with reference TRBV3-1 and TRBJ1-2, the CDR3 gives the full variable domain: DTAVSQTPKYLVTQMGNDKSIKCEQNLGHDTMYWYKQDSKKFLKIMFSYNNKELIINETVPNRFSPKSPDKAHLNLHINSLELGDSAVYFCASSQIGAGAGYTFGSGTRLTVV.

The V gene is TRBV20-1, the J gene TRBJ1-2, with 10 bases that match TRBD1. The V gene end was trimmed by 4 bases and the J gene end by 10 bases; junction bases not matched to a gene: 12. The CDR3 length is 14 residues. Germline CDR1 and CDR2: DFQATT and SNEGSKA (reference sequence). This CDR3 reads CSATSTRTGGSYTF. CDR3 bases: TGCAGTGCTACTTCGACTAGGACAGGGGGTTCCTACACCTTC.